This TCR beta chain stems from a study of blood T cell repertoires in COVID-19. This clone was observed a few times. While infection was still active, Seattle patients were enrolled and then followed longitudinally. The CDR3 is made up of 13 amino acids. Trimming removed 6 bases from V and 3 bases from J, with 9 bases in between. Germline assignment: CDR1 LNHDA and CDR2 SQIVND (reference sequence). The assay was immunoSEQ multiplex PCR, and TCRdb's table has in-frame clones only and misses some. The sample includes 350,000 or so clones, around 88% of them seen just once. The sequence came from a woman in her 30s with COVID-19, enrolled during active disease. The rearrangement links TRBV19 to TRBJ1-3; D not certain. Sequencing was carried out using peripheral blood. As DNA, the CDR3 is TGTGCCAGTAGACCCGGTCGTGGAAACACCATATATTTT. Protein: CASRPGRGNTIYF.